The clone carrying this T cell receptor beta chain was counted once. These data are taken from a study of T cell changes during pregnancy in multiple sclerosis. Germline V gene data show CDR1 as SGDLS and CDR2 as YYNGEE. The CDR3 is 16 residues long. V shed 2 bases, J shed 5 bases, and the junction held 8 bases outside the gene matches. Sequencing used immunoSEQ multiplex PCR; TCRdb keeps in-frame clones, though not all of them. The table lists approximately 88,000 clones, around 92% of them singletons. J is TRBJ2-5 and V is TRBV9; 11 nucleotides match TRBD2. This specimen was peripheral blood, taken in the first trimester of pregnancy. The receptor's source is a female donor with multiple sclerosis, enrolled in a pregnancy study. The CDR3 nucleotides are TGTGCCAGCAGCGTTGGACTAGCGGGCGTGAGGGAGACCCAGTACTTC. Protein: CASSVGLAGVRETQYF. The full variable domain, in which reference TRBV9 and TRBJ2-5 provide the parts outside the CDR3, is DSGVTQTPKHLITATGQRVTLRCSPRSGDLSVYWYQQSLDQGLQFLIQYYNGEERAKGNILERFSAQQFPDLHSELNLSSLELGDSALYFCASSVGLAGVRETQYFGPGTRLLVL.